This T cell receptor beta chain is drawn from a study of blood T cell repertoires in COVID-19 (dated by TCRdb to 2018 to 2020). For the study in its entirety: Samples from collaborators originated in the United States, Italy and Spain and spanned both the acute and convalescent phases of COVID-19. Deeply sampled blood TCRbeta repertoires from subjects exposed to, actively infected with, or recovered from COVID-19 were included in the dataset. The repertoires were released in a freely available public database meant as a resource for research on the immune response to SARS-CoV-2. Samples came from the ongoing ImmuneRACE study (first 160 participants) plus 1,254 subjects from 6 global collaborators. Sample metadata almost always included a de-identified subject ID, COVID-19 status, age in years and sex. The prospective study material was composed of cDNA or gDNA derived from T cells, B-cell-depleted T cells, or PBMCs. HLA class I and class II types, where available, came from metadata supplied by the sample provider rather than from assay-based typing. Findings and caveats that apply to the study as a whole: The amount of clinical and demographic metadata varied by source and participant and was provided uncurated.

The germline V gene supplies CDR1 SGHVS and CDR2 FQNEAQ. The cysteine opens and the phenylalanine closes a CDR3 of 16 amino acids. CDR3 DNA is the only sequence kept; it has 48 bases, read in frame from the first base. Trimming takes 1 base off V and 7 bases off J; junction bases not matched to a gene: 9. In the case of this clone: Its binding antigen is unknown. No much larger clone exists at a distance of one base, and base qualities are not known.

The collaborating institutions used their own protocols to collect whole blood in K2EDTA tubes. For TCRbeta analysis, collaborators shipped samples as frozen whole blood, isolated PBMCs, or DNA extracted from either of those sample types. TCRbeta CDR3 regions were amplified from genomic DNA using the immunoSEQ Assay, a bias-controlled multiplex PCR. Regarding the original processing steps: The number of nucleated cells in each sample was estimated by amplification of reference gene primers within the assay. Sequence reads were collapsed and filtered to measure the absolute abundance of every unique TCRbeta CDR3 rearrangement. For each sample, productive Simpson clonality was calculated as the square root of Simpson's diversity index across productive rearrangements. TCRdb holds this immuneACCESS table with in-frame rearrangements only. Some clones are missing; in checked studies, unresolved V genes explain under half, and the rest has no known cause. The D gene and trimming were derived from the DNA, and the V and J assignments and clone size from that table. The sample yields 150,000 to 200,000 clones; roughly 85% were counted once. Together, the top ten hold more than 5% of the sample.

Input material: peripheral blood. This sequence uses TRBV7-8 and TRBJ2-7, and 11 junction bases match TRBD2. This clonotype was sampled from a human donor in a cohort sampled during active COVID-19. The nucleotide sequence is TGTGCCAGCAGCTTAGGCGTTGTAGCGGGGGGGCGTGAGCAGTACTTC. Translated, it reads CASSLGVVAGGREQYF.